Listed here are 17 T cell receptor beta chains from one sample, sequenced in a study of tumor-infiltrating lymphocytes in primary liver carcinoma. Researchers generated TCR beta cDNA from about 450 ng of total RNA, relying on a constant-region primer. TCR beta libraries came from three nested multiplex PCR rounds using slightly modified ARM-PCR. A C-beta reverse primer was combined with TRBV1-TRBV30 forward primers in the first two PCR rounds, and each round had approximately 10 cycles. TCRdb ran MiXCR on the multiplex PCR reads and lists one entry per CDR3 protein. The sample lists about 130,000 distinct CDR3 sequences, 60% to 80% seen once, with roughly 7.9% in the top ten. DNA and RNA were both co-extracted from about 19-30 mg of bulk tissue that had not been sorted. Material for sequencing was liver tumor tissue from sampling region 3. Subset specified: tumor region T3, left-lateral pole. Source of these receptors: a woman aged 55-75 years with primary liver carcinoma and hepatitis B virus infection.

Comment on this clonotype: The junction shows a germline mismatch at one end, possibly a read error. This chain connects TRBV29-1 to TRBJ2-2; D gene ambiguous. The CDR3 length is 14 residues. Germline V lookup: CDR1 SQVTM, CDR2 ANQGSEA. For the CDR3, the DNA is TGCAGCGCGACGGAGCAGGCGAACACCTGGGAGCTGTTTTTT. This codes for CSATEQANTWELFF.

Worth noting for this clonotype: A much bigger clone sits one base away, suggesting this may be a read error. The chain uses TRBV6-6 and TRBJ1-1; 7 nucleotides agree with TRBD1. After removal of 6 bases from V and 4 bases from J, the junction contained 8 bases not matched to a gene. This CDR3 comprises 14 residues. Germline loops: CDR1 MNHNY, CDR2 SVGAGI (reference sequence). As DNA, the CDR3 is TGTGCCAGCAGCCGGGACAGCTGGAGCACTGAAGCTTTCTTT. Amino acid sequence: CASSRDSWSTEAFF.

As to this clonotype: This may be a read error, as it is one base from a much larger clone. This chain connects TRBV5-4 to TRBJ1-1; D gene ambiguous. V shed 5 bases and J shed 4 bases, with 15 bases lying between them. The CDR3 is 14 residues long. CDR1 is SGHNT and CDR2 is YYREEE in the germline V gene (reference sequence). The CDR3 DNA reads as TGTGCCAGCAGACTCGGGGAAAGGGTCACTGAAGCTTTCTTT. It yields the protein CASRLGERVTEAFF.

Regarding this clonotype: A junction boundary mismatches the germline segment, possibly from a read error. The CDR3 protein is CASSEAPAGAYNEQFF. CDR3 nucleotide sequence: TGTGCCAGTAGTGAAGCGCCAGCGGGGGCATACAATGAGCAGTTCTTC. The J gene is TRBJ2-1, the V gene TRBV6-1; TRBD2 aligns across 8 bases. The CDR3 contains 16 residues. Germline V lookup: CDR1 MNHNS, CDR2 SASEGT.

For this clonotype: A junction end diverges from the germline sequence, so it may reflect a read error. The J gene is TRBJ2-7, the V gene TRBV7-3; 9 bases agree with TRBD1. Germline-derived CDR1 and CDR2 are SGHTA and FQGTGA. The CDR3 consists of 15 residues. The CDR3 protein is CAGSVPGQGLAEQYF. In DNA, the CDR3 is TGTGCCGGCAGTGTACCGGGACAGGGATTGGCCGAGCAGTACTTC.

Turning to this clonotype: One end of the junction does not line up with germline, which may come from a read error. The V and J genes are TRBV29-1 and TRBJ2-2; D uncertain. The germline CDR1 and CDR2 sequences are SQVTM and ANQGSEA. The CDR3 runs 13 residues. DNA for the CDR3: TGCAGCGTTGTCGGTCAAAACATCGGGGAGCTGTTTTTT. This codes for CSVVGQNIGELFF.

The chain combines TRBV19 with TRBJ2-7; TRBD1 matches at 11 bases. The J segment lost 7 bases and the V segment lost 7 bases, leaving 12 bases of the junction unmatched. The CDR3 sequence is 15 residues long. Germline CDR1 is LNHDA and CDR2 is SQIVND (reference sequence). The CDR3, as DNA: TGTGCCAGTACCTCCTCGGACAGGGGGCTGAGGGAGCAGTACTTC. Its translation: CASTSSDRGLREQYF.

This sequence joins TRBV2 and TRBJ2-3; tentative D call: TRBD2 (5 bases). Germline assignment: CDR1 SNHLY and CDR2 FYNNEI. The CDR3 contains 13 residues. V was pared by 3 bases and J by 5 bases, with 9 bases between. CDR3 DNA: TGTGCCAGCAGTGAGGGGAGAAAAGATACGCAGTATTTT. Translation: CASSEGRKDTQYF.

Of note for this clonotype: This could be a read error, since a much larger clone is one nucleotide away. This sequence joins TRBV5-6 and TRBJ2-7; D tentatively reads TRBD1 or TRBD2 (5 bases each). Germline values: CDR1 SGHDT, CDR2 YYEEEE. CDR3 size: 15 residues. CDR3 sequence (DNA): TGTGTCAGCAGCTCCACACACGAGGGGTCCTACGAGCAGTACTTC. Translating it yields CVSSSTHEGSYEQYF.

The chain joins TRBV29-1 to TRBJ1-1, with D perhaps matching TRBD1 (5 bases). The V and J ends lost 6 bases and 3 bases respectively, with 17 bases between them. CDR3 length: 14 amino acids. Germline values: CDR1 SQVTM, CDR2 ANQGSEA. The CDR3 sequence: CSVRWGGEDTEAFF. In DNA form, the CDR3 reads TGCAGCGTCCGATGGGGAGGGGAGGACACTGAAGCTTTCTTT.

About this clonotype itself: This likely comes from a read error, as the CDR3 has no conserved phenylalanine or tryptophan at its end. CDR3 sequence reads: CASSPISTYGYTS. The CDR3 nucleotides read TGTGCCAGCAGCCCAATATCTACCTATGGCTACACCTCC. The rearrangement joins TRBV6-5 to TRBJ1-2; D unresolved. The CDR3 spans 13 residues. Per germline, CDR1 MNHEY and CDR2 SVGAGI. The V gene lost 6 bases and the J gene lost 4 bases, with 12 bases spanning the gap.

A note on this clonotype: Given a much more abundant clone one base away, this may be a read error. This chain connects TRBV29-1 to TRBJ1-1; D is possibly TRBD1 (5 bases). The ends were cut back, 4 bases at V and 12 bases at J, with 21 bases in the middle. The CDR3 runs to 13 residues. Germline V lookup: CDR1 SQVTM, CDR2 ANQGSEA. The CDR3 DNA reads TGCAGCGTTGTCGGGGGAGTTAGGACTGGATCTTTCTTT. Translating gives CSVVGGVRTGSFF.

Worth noting for this clonotype: One base away lies a much larger clone, so this may be a sequencing read error. V gene TRBV28 combines with J gene TRBJ1-2; 8 positions agree with TRBD1. The V segment lost 4 bases and the J segment 6 bases; nucleotides outside the gene matches: 4. The length of the CDR3 is 13 residues. Germline lookup yields CDR1 MDHEN and CDR2 SYDVKM. The CDR3 coding sequence is TGTGCCAGCAGTTGGACAGGGATTGATGGCTACACCTTC. Translated: CASSWTGIDGYTF.

This chain joins TRBV12-3 or TRBV12-4 and TRBJ2-2; D unclear. This CDR3 comprises 15 residues. Deletions cut 7 bases from V and 4 bases from J, with 16 bases between. CDR3 residues: CASIKWKTSTGELFF. In DNA form, the CDR3 reads TGTGCCAGCATCAAATGGAAAACCTCCACCGGGGAGCTGTTTTTT.

This clonotype has just a few counts. This clone may be a read error of a much larger clone one base away. The chain recombines TRBV12-2 with TRBJ2-7; the D call TRBD2 from the table was never checked on the DNA. TRBV12-2 is a pseudogene. The CDR3 sequence is 17 residues long. The CDR3 nucleotides are TGTGTAAGTCGGAACCCAATATTTAGCGGGAGTTTTGGAGAGCAGTACTTC. Encoded protein: CVSRNPIFSGSFGEQYF.

This clonotype has just one count. Because it lacks the conserved phenylalanine or tryptophan at the end, this CDR3 is likely a read error. V gene TRBV11-3 combines with J gene TRBJ2-1; 10 positions agree with TRBD2. Looked up from germline, CDR1 is SGHNT and CDR2 is YENEEA. This CDR3 spans 15 amino acids. Written as DNA, the CDR3 is TGTGCTAGCAGCTTAGAGACTAGCGGGCTGAATGAGCAGTTCATC. Residues: CASSLETSGLNEQFI.

In the case of this clonotype: A junction end diverges from the germline sequence, so it may reflect a read error. The chain joins TRBV11-2 to TRBJ1-2; D gene ambiguous. Germline CDR1 is SGHAT and CDR2 is FQNNGV. This CDR3 region has 15 residues. CDR3 sequence reads: CASSLDPGTIYDYTF. CDR3 bases: TGTGCCAGCAGTTTAGATCCGGGAACAATCTATGACTACACCTTC.